This note documents a single T cell receptor (beta chain) sequence. The antigen remains undetermined. These data belong to a study of T cells in Graves' hyperthyroidism and ophthalmopathy. Study results and limitations: In blood, most of the thyroid clonotypes expanded above 0.001 were also present.

There were TCR beta CDR3 regions amplified from RNA transcripts. The study used the HTBI primer set for a first-round RT-PCR of the TCR CDR3. A single record per CDR3 protein comes from TCRdb applying MiXCR to the multiplex PCR reads. Among about 530,000 distinct CDR3 sequences, approximately 17% were seen once, and the ten largest hold 17%. In making diagnoses, clinical symptoms, serum thyroxine and TRAb, thyroid ultrasound and orbital computed tomography were all used. Per the germline V gene, CDR1 is GTSNPN and CDR2 is SVGIG (reference sequence). V was shortened by 4 bases and J by 4 bases, with 13 bases between the two germline ends. This CDR3 is built from 13 residues.

This receptor was obtained from a young woman with Graves' ophthalmopathy. The V call is TRBV30, the J call TRBJ2-5, with a weak D call TRBD1 (6 bases). The sequenced sample was blood. The DNA of the CDR3 is TGTGCCTGGAACCCAGGGGCTGCAGAGACCCAGTACTTC. It encodes CAWNPGAAETQYF.